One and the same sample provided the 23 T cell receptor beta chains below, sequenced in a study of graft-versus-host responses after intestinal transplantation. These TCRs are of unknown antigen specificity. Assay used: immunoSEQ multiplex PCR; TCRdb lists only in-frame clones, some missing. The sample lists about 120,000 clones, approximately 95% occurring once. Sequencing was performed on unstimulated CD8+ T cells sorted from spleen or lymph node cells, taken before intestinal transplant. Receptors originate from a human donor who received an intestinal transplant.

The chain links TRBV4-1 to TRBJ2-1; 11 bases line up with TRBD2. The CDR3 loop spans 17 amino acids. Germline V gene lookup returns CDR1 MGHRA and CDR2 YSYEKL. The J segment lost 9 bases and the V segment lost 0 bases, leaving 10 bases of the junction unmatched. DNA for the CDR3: TGCGCCAGCAGCCAAGATCGGGAACTAGCGGGAGTAAGTGAGCAGTTCTTC. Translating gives CASSQDRELAGVSEQFF.

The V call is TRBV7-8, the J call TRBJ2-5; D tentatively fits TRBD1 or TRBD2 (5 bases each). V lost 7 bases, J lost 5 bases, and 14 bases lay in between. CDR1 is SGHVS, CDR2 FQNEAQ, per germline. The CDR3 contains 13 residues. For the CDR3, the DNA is TGTGCCAGCAATACAGGACTTCAGGAGACCCAGTACTTC. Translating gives CASNTGLQETQYF.

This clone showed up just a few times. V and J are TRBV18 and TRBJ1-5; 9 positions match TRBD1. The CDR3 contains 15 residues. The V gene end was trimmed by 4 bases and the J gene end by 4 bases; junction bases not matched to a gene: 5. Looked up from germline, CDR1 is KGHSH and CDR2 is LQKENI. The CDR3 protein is CASSLRDRENQPQHF. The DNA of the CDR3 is TGTGCCAGCTCACTCCGGGACAGGGAGAATCAGCCCCAGCATTTT.

The CDR3 DNA reads as TGTGCCAGCAGTTTATCCGGACAGGGAATCGAGCAGTACTTC. Protein product: CASSLSGQGIEQYF. The V call is TRBV28, the J call TRBJ2-7; 8 bases line up with TRBD1. In germline, CDR1 is MDHEN, CDR2 SYDVKM. V trimming: 1 base; J trimming: 6 bases; junction bases outside the gene matches: 5. CDR3 length: 14 residues.

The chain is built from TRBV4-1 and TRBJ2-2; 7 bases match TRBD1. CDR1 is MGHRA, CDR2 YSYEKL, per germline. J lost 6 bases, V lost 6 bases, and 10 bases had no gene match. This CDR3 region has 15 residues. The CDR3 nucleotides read TGCGCCAGCAGTCTGCGAAAGGGGGCGGCCGGGGAGCTGTTTTTT. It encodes CASSLRKGAAGELFF.

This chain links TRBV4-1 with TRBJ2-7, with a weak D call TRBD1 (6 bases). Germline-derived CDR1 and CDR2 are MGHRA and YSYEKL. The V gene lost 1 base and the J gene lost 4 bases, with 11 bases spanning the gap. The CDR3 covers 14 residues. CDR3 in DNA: TGCGCCAGCAGCCAAGGACAGGCTCTTTACGAGCAGTACTTC. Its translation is CASSQGQALYEQYF.

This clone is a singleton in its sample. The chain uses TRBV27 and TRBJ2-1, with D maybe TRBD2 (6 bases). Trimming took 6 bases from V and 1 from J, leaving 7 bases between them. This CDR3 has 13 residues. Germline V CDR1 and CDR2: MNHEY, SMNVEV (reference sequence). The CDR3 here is CASSSGSYNEQFF. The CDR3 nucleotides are TGTGCCAGCAGCAGCGGGTCCTACAATGAGCAGTTCTTC.

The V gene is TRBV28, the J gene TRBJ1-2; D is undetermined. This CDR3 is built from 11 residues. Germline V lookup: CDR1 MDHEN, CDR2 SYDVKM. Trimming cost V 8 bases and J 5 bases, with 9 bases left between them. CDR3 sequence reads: CASGSGYGYTF. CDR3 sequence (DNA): TGTGCCAGCGGGTCGGGGTATGGCTACACCTTC.

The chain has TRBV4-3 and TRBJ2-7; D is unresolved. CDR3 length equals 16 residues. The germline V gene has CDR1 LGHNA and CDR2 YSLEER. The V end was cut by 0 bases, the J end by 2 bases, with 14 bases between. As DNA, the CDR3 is TGCGCCAGCAGCCAAGATCTAGGTTCGCAGACCTACGAGCAGTACTTC. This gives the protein CASSQDLGSQTYEQYF.

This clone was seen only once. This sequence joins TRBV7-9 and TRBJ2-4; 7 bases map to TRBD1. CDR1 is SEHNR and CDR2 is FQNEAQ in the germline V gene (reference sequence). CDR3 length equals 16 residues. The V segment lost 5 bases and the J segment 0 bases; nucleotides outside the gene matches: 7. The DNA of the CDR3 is TGTGCCAGCAGCGCCCGACAGGGATTAGCCAAAAACATTCAGTACTTC. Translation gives CASSARQGLAKNIQYF.

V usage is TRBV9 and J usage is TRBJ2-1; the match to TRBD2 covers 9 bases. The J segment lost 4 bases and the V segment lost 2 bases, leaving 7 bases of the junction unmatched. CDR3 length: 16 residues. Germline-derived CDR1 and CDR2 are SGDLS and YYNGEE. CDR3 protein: CASSVSAGLAYNEQFF. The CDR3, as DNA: TGTGCCAGCAGCGTCTCAGCGGGACTAGCTTACAATGAGCAGTTCTTC. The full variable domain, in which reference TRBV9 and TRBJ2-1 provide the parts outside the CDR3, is DSGVTQTPKHLITATGQRVTLRCSPRSGDLSVYWYQQSLDQGLQFLIQYYNGEERAKGNILERFSAQQFPDLHSELNLSSLELGDSALYFCASSVSAGLAYNEQFFGPGTRLTVL.

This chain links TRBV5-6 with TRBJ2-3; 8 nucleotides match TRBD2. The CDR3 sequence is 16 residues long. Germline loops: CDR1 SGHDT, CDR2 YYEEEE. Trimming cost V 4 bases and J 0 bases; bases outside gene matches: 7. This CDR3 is CASSPGGAWSTDTQYF. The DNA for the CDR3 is TGTGCCAGCAGCCCCGGGGGGGCGTGGAGCACAGATACGCAGTATTTT.

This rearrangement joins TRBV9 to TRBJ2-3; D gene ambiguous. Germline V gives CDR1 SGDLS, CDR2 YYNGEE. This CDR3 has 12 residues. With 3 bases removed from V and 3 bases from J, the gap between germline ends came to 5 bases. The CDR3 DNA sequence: TGTGCCAGCAGCGGATCTACAGATACGCAGTATTTT. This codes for CASSGSTDTQYF.

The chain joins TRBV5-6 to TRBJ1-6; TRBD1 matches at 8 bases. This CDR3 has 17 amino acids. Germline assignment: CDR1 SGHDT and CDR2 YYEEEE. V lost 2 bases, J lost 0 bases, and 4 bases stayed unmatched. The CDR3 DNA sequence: TGTGCCAGCAGCTTCATTACAGGGGGCTCCTATAATTCACCCCTCCACTTT. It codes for CASSFITGGSYNSPLHF.

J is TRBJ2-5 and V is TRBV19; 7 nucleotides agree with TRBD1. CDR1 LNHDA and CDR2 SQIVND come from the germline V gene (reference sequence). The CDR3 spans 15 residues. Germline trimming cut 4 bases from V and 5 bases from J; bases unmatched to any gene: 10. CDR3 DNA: TGTGCCAGTAGTACGAGGGACAGAGCTGGGGAGACCCAGTACTTC. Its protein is CASSTRDRAGETQYF.

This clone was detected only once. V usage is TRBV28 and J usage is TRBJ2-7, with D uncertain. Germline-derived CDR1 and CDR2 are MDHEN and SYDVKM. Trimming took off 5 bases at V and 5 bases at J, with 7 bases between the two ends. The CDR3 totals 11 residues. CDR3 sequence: CASSPTHEQYF. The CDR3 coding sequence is TGTGCCAGCAGTCCCACGCACGAGCAGTACTTC.

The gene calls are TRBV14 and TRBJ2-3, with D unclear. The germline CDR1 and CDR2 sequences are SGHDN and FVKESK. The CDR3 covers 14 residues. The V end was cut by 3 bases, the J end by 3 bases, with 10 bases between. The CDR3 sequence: CASSQVGWTDTQYF. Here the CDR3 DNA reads TGTGCCAGCAGCCAGGTGGGATGGACAGATACGCAGTATTTT.

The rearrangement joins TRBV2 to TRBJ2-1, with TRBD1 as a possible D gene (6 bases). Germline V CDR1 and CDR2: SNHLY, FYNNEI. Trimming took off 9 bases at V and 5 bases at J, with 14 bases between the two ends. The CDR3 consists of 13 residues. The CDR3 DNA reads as TGTGCCAGAACCGGACAGCACCACAATGAGCAGTTCTTC. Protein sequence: CARTGQHHNEQFF.

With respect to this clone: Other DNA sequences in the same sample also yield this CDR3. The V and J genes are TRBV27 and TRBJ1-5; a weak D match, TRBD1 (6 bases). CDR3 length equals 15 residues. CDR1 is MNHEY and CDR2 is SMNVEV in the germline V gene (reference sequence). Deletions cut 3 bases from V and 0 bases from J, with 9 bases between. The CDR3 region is CASSLGGYSNQPQHF. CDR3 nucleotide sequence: TGTGCCAGCAGTTTGGGGGGCTATAGCAATCAGCCCCAGCATTTT.

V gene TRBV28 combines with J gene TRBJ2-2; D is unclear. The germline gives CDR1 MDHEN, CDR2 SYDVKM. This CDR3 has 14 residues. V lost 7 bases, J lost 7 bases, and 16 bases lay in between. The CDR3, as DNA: TGTGCCAGCACGCCGATCACCAGGAACGGGGAGCTGTTTTTT. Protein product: CASTPITRNGELFF.

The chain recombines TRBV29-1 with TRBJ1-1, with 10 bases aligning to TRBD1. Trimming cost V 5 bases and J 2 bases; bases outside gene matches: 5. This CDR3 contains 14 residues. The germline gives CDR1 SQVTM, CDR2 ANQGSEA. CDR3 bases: TGCAGCGTTCCGGGACAGGGGAAAAACACTGAAGCTTTCTTT. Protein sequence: CSVPGQGKNTEAFF.

In nucleotides, the CDR3 is TGTGCCAGCAGTGTACTAAACAATGAGCAGTTCTTC. Translation gives CASSVLNNEQFF. The chain has TRBV2 and TRBJ2-1; D unclear. This CDR3 comprises 12 residues. The germline gives CDR1 SNHLY, CDR2 FYNNEI. Trimming stripped 4 bases from V and 5 bases from J, with 6 bases between.

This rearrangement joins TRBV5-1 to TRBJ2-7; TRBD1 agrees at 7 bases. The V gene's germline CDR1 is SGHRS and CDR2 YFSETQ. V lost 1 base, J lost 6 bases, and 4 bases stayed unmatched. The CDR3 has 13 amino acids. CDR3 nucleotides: TGCGCCAGCAGCTTGAGGGGGCAGGTCGAGCAGTACTTC. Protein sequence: CASSLRGQVEQYF.